This T cell receptor (beta chain) is from a study of T cell changes during pregnancy in multiple sclerosis (dated by TCRdb to the late 2010s). Regarding the complete study: Changes in the T cell repertoire over the course of pregnancy were examined in this study in women with multiple sclerosis.

V is trimmed back by 7 bases and J by 9 bases, and the junction contains 14 bases that no gene match accounts for. Its CDR3 holds 17 amino acids, cysteine through phenylalanine. This entry keeps only the CDR3 DNA: 51 bases, framed from base 1. CDR1 MGHRA and CDR2 YSYEKL were looked up in the germline V gene. Of note for this clone: Its antigen remains undetermined. Per-nucleotide qualities are absent, and no much larger clonotype sits a single base away.

The method was the immunoSEQ multiplex PCR assay. The clones in this table, taken by TCRdb from immuneACCESS, are in-frame only. Not every clone is retained; where verified, under half of the shortfall comes from an unresolved V gene, and the cause of the rest is unknown. The sample table lists tens of thousands of clones, less than 90% of them with a count of one. The leading ten clones occupy around 0.5% of the sample. The chain uses TRBV4-1 and TRBJ2-1, with 14 central nucleotides matching TRBD2. This receptor was obtained from a female donor with multiple sclerosis, enrolled in a pregnancy study. Material: CD4+ T cells from peripheral blood mononuclear cells, obtained in the first trimester of pregnancy. The DNA sequence is given as TGCGCCAGCATTTCTGATCCGGGGACTAGCGGGAGAAGTGAGCAGTTCTTC. This gives the protein CASISDPGTSGRSEQFF.